Below are 32 T cell receptor beta chains sequenced from a single sample in a study of T cell responses to AZD1222 COVID-19 vaccine. Sequencing used immunoSEQ multiplex PCR; TCRdb keeps in-frame clones, though not all of them. The repertoire has about 150,000 clones, roughly 90% of them found once; the top ten carry approximately 19%. Sequencing used peripheral blood, obtained on day 0 of AZD1222 vaccination. The receptor source for this set is an adult in good health.

The chain joins TRBV29-1 to TRBJ2-7; no clear D. Trimming stripped 6 bases from V and 4 bases from J, with 16 bases between. There are 13 residues in the CDR3. Germline CDR1 and CDR2: SQVTM and ANQGSEA. Here the CDR3 DNA reads TGCAGCGTACAAGGACCAATGCTATACGAGCAGTACTTC. Protein: CSVQGPMLYEQYF.

This clone has just one count. J is TRBJ1-5 and V is TRBV19; D might be TRBD1 (6 bases). CDR1 and CDR2 (germline): LNHDA, SQIVND (reference sequence). Trimming removed 5 bases at V and 6 bases at J, with 11 bases between. This CDR3 has 13 residues. CDR3 sequence reads: CASSEQGGQPQHF. CDR3 nucleotide sequence: TGTGCCAGTAGTGAACAGGGTGGTCAGCCCCAGCATTTT.

The chain recombines TRBV27 with TRBJ1-6; D not resolved. This CDR3 has 13 residues. Trimming pared 6 bases from V and 10 bases from J, leaving 13 bases between. CDR1 and CDR2 (germline): MNHEY, SMNVEV (reference sequence). CDR3: CASSPAGLSPLHF. The CDR3 DNA sequence: TGTGCCAGCAGCCCGGCCGGGTTATCACCCCTCCACTTT.

The genes are TRBV19 and TRBJ2-1; D gene uncertain. The V end was cut by 2 bases, the J end by 7 bases, with 3 bases between. CDR3 size: 11 residues. Germline V gene data show CDR1 as LNHDA and CDR2 as SQIVND (reference sequence). CDR3 sequence: CASSIQNEQFF. CDR3 DNA sequence: TGTGCCAGTAGTATACAGAATGAGCAGTTCTTC.

The chain couples TRBV5-1 to TRBJ1-2; D call uncertain. V was cut by 3 bases and J by 1 base, with 16 bases left in between. Germline V gene data show CDR1 as SGHRS and CDR2 as YFSETQ. This CDR3 comprises 16 residues. CDR3 nucleotides: TGCGCCAGCAGCTCCTACGCGGCCGGGAGTAACTATGGCTACACCTTC. Amino acids: CASSSYAAGSNYGYTF. The whole variable domain, filled in from reference TRBV5-1 and TRBJ1-2, reads KAGVTQTPRYLIKTRGQQVTLSCSPISGHRSVSWYQQTPGQGLQFLFEYFSETQRNKGNFPGRFSGRQFSNSRSEMNVSTLELGDSALYLCASSSYAAGSNYGYTFGSGTRLTVV.

In nucleotides, the CDR3 is TGTGCCAGCAGCTTTGCGGGGTCAACCCAAGAGACCCAGTACTTC. Its protein is CASSFAGSTQETQYF. The J gene is TRBJ2-5, the V gene TRBV7-2; D may be TRBD2 (6 bases). The CDR3 is made up of 15 amino acids. CDR1 and CDR2 from the germline V gene are SGHTA and FQGNSA. V was cut by 3 bases and J by 1 base, with 12 bases left in between. Filled out from reference TRBV7-2 and TRBJ2-5, the complete variable domain reads GAGVSQSPSNKVTEKGKDVELRCDPISGHTALYWYRQSLGQGLEFLIYFQGNSAPDKSGLPSDRFSAERTGGSVSTLTIQRTQQEDSAVYLCASSFAGSTQETQYFGPGTRLLVL.

This chain links TRBV18 with TRBJ1-2, with 8 bases lining up with TRBD1. CDR1 and CDR2 (germline): KGHSH, LQKENI. V dropped 1 base and J dropped 8; count of bases not matched to a gene: 9. The CDR3 is 15 residues long. The CDR3 coding sequence is TGTGCCAGCTCACCACTACTCGACAGGGGAGGCGGCTACACCTTC. Protein sequence: CASSPLLDRGGGYTF.

Here the CDR3 DNA reads TGTGCCAGCAGACCCACCCAGGGGCCAATTTCACCCCTCCACTTT. It is translated as CASRPTQGPISPLHF. The chain couples TRBV6-5 to TRBJ1-6, with D possibly TRBD1 on 6 matching bases. Trimming shortened V by 6 bases and J by 9 bases, and 18 bases separated the two germline ends. This CDR3 has 15 amino acids. Looked up from germline, CDR1 is MNHEY and CDR2 is SVGAGI.

The chain employs TRBV19 and TRBJ1-2; D gene uncertain. CDR1 is LNHDA and CDR2 is SQIVND in the germline V gene (reference sequence). Deletions cut 3 bases from V and 3 bases from J, with 14 bases between. The CDR3 loop spans 15 amino acids. In DNA form, the CDR3 reads TGTGCCAGTAGTATTAGAGACATGTCCTACTATGGCTACACCTTC. Amino acids: CASSIRDMSYYGYTF.

The rearrangement links TRBV7-9 to TRBJ1-1; D uncertain. The length of the CDR3 is 14 residues. V dropped 1 base and J dropped 1 base, with 7 bases sitting between them. Germline loops: CDR1 SEHNR, CDR2 FQNEAQ (reference sequence). The CDR3 here is CASSLVQTNTEAFF. CDR3 DNA: TGTGCCAGCAGCTTAGTACAGACGAACACTGAAGCTTTCTTT.

The chain combines TRBV7-2 with TRBJ2-5; D is ambiguous. Germline-derived CDR1 and CDR2 are SGHTA and FQGNSA. This CDR3 spans 13 amino acids. The V end was cut by 5 bases, the J end by 5 bases, with 12 bases between. CDR3 amino acids: CASSRSTGETQYF. In DNA form, the CDR3 reads TGTGCCAGCAGCCGATCCACCGGGGAGACCCAGTACTTC.

This chain links TRBV3-1 (or the pseudogene TRBV3-2) with TRBJ1-6, with D possibly matching TRBD1 (6 bases). CDR1 is LGHDT, CDR2 YNNKEL, per germline (reference sequence). V was clipped by 4 bases and J by 7 bases, with 17 bases between them. CDR3 length: 16 amino acids. The CDR3 DNA reads TGTGCCAGCAGCCCGTCATGGCCAGGGGACAATTCACCCCTCCACTTT. Translated: CASSPSWPGDNSPLHF.

The chain employs TRBV5-1 and TRBJ1-6; TRBD1 matches at 9 bases. V was clipped by 4 bases and J by 0 bases; unmatched bases: 8. CDR3 length: 18 residues. The V gene's germline CDR1 is SGHRS and CDR2 YFSETQ. In DNA, the CDR3 is TGCGCCAGCAGCACCTGGACAGGGGAGAGCTCCTATAATTCACCCCTCCACTTT. This translates into CASSTWTGESSYNSPLHF.

The DNA of the CDR3 is TGTGCCAGCAGCTTGGGGGGAACGGGGAACTATGGCTACACCTTC. Translation gives CASSLGGTGNYGYTF. This sequence joins TRBV5-5 and TRBJ1-2; D is ambiguous. V gave up 0 bases and J gave up 2 bases, with 11 bases separating them. Germline CDR1 reads SGHKS; CDR2 reads YYEKEE (reference sequence). The CDR3 covers 15 residues.

V and J are TRBV5-1 and TRBJ2-1; D not resolved. This CDR3 has 15 amino acids. Trimming cost V 3 bases and J 5 bases, with 15 bases left between them. CDR1 and CDR2 from the germline V gene are SGHRS and YFSETQ. The CDR3 protein is CASSSARNFDNEQFF. The CDR3 region has the DNA TGCGCCAGCAGCTCTGCGAGAAATTTCGACAATGAGCAGTTCTTC.

The rearrangement joins TRBV19 to TRBJ1-4; D is unresolved. The CDR3 is 13 amino acids. The V end was cut by 7 bases, the J end by 8 bases, with 14 bases between. Germline V gene data show CDR1 as LNHDA and CDR2 as SQIVND (reference sequence). DNA of the CDR3: TGTGCCAGTAAGTGGCAGGAACGCGAAAAACTGTTTTTT. Translating it yields CASKWQEREKLFF. The entire variable domain, with the rest obtained from reference TRBV19 and TRBJ1-4, is as follows: DGGITQSPKYLFRKEGQNVTLSCEQNLNHDAMYWYRQDPGQGLRLIYYSQIVNDFQKGDIAEGYSVSREKKESFPLTVTSAQKNPTAFYLCASKWQEREKLFFGSGTQLSVL.

The chain uses TRBV24-1 and TRBJ1-5; D uncertain. Trimming stripped 3 bases from V and 4 bases from J, with 6 bases between. Germline V gene lookup returns CDR1 KGHDR and CDR2 SFDVKD. This CDR3 has 13 amino acids. CDR3: CATSDATNQPQHF. CDR3 sequence (DNA): TGTGCCACCAGTGATGCCACGAATCAGCCCCAGCATTTT.

The genes are TRBV5-1 and TRBJ2-3, with 7 bases fitting TRBD2. The V and J ends lost 1 base and 5 bases, in that order; junction bases with no gene match: 10. Per germline, CDR1 SGHRS and CDR2 YFSETQ. The CDR3 runs 16 residues. This chain's CDR3 is CASSLMAGARLDTQYF. The DNA of the CDR3 is TGCGCCAGCAGCTTGATGGCGGGAGCCCGCCTAGATACGCAGTATTTT.

This chain links TRBV30 with TRBJ1-1, with D possibly being TRBD1 (6 bases). Germline V CDR1 and CDR2: GTSNPN, SVGIG (reference sequence). This CDR3 is 13 amino acids long. The V gene lost 5 bases and the J gene lost 1 base, with 11 bases spanning the gap. CDR3 sequence (DNA): TGTGCCTGGCAATCACAGGGGAACACTGAAGCTTTCTTT. Translated, it gives CAWQSQGNTEAFF.

This chain joins TRBV18 and TRBJ1-4, with D tentatively TRBD1 (6 bases). V lost 3 bases and J 4 bases, leaving 12 bases between the germline ends. This CDR3 contains 15 residues. Per the germline V gene, CDR1 is KGHSH and CDR2 is LQKENI. In DNA form, the CDR3 reads TGTGCCAGCTCACCGTCGGGGGCGCGTAATGAAAAACTGTTTTTT. Its translation is CASSPSGARNEKLFF.

The J gene is TRBJ2-3, the V gene TRBV25-1; D is uncertain. V was cut by 3 bases and J by 0 bases, with 7 bases left in between. Germline V gene lookup returns CDR1 MGHDK and CDR2 SYGVNS. CDR3 length: 14 residues. The DNA of the CDR3 is TGTGCCAGCAGTGATCGAACTAGCACAGATACGCAGTATTTT. As protein: CASSDRTSTDTQYF.

J is TRBJ1-1 and V is TRBV5-5; D gene ambiguous. There are 11 residues in the CDR3. Looked up from germline, CDR1 is SGHKS and CDR2 is YYEKEE (reference sequence). The V and J ends lost 0 bases and 5 bases respectively, with 2 bases between them. The CDR3 DNA reads as TGTGCCAGCAGCTTGGTGACTGAAGCTTTCTTT. It is translated as CASSLVTEAFF.

The chain combines TRBV19 with TRBJ2-5; 10 bases are a match to TRBD1. CDR1 and CDR2 from the germline V gene are LNHDA and SQIVND (reference sequence). V gave up 4 bases and J gave up 3 bases; unmatched junction bases: 8. This CDR3 has 16 residues. The CDR3: CASSTYSGTGEETQYF. CDR3 nucleotide sequence: TGTGCCAGTAGTACTTACTCCGGGACAGGGGAAGAGACCCAGTACTTC.

This clone came up once. The gene calls are TRBV11-3 and TRBJ1-4; 7 bases map to TRBD1. The junction had 3 bases not matched to a gene; V was cut back by 5 bases and J by 0 bases. Germline V gives CDR1 SGHNT, CDR2 YENEEA. The CDR3 has 15 amino acids. CDR3 loop: CASSHGTATNEKLFF. The CDR3 bases are TGTGCCAGCAGCCATGGGACAGCAACTAATGAAAAACTGTTTTTT. Based on the CDR3 plus reference TRBV11-3 and TRBJ1-4, the full variable domain is EAGVVQSPRYKIIEKKQPVAFWCNPISGHNTLYWYLQNLGQGPELLIRYENEEAVDDSQLPKDRFSAERLKGVDSTLKIQPAELGDSAVYLCASSHGTATNEKLFFGSGTQLSVL.

J is TRBJ1-2 and V is TRBV24-1; 8 nucleotides align to TRBD1. This CDR3 region has 15 residues. The trim removed 3 bases at V and 7 bases at J, leaving 9 bases unmatched. CDR1 and CDR2 from the germline V gene are KGHDR and SFDVKD. CDR3 in DNA: TGTGCCACCAGTGATGCTACAGGGGGTGGTGGTGGCTACACCTTC. It codes for CATSDATGGGGGYTF.

The chain couples TRBV30 to TRBJ1-5; D is perhaps TRBD1 (5 bases). Germline V gives CDR1 GTSNPN, CDR2 SVGIG (reference sequence). This CDR3 spans 12 amino acids. V was trimmed by 1 base and J by 5 bases, leaving 6 bases between them. The CDR3 loop is CAWSEGDQPQHF. In DNA form, the CDR3 reads TGTGCCTGGAGTGAAGGGGATCAGCCCCAGCATTTT.

This sequence joins TRBV14 and TRBJ1-2; 7 bases align to TRBD1. Looked up from germline, CDR1 is SGHDN and CDR2 is FVKESK. V shed 1 base, J shed 4 bases, and the junction held 12 bases outside the gene matches. The CDR3 runs 17 residues. CDR3 amino acids: CASSQGKTDRVGYGYTF. The CDR3 DNA follows: TGTGCCAGCAGCCAAGGAAAAACAGACAGGGTCGGCTATGGCTACACCTTC.

This clone has a single count. V gene TRBV5-1 combines with J gene TRBJ2-1; D perhaps matches TRBD2 (6 bases). The CDR3 length is 14 residues. Germline values: CDR1 SGHRS, CDR2 YFSETQ. The V and J ends lost 0 bases and 6 bases respectively, with 10 bases between them. Written as DNA, the CDR3 is TGCGCCAGCAGCTTGGGGGACTTCCCCAATGAGCAGTTCTTC. It yields the protein CASSLGDFPNEQFF.

V gene TRBV2 combines with J gene TRBJ1-1; D gene uncertain. The CDR3 consists of 14 residues. With 4 bases removed from V and 3 bases from J, the gap between germline ends came to 12 bases. Looked up from germline, CDR1 is SNHLY and CDR2 is FYNNEI. CDR3 residues: CASSVEPLHTEAFF. The CDR3 DNA sequence: TGTGCCAGCAGTGTCGAGCCCCTCCACACTGAAGCTTTCTTT.

The chain employs TRBV7-9 and TRBJ1-1; TRBD1 might be the D (5 bases). Trimming removed 2 bases from V and 1 base from J, with 5 bases in between. Germline CDR1 and CDR2: SEHNR and FQNEAQ (reference sequence). The CDR3 runs 13 residues. CDR3 sequence: CASSLQGNTEAFF. In DNA, the CDR3 is TGTGCCAGCAGCTTACAGGGGAACACTGAAGCTTTCTTT.

The CDR3 spells CASSYDRVGWAFF. CDR3 nucleotides: TGTGCCAGCAGTTACGACAGGGTCGGTTGGGCTTTCTTT. The chain couples TRBV6-2 or TRBV6-3 to TRBJ1-1, with 7 bases lining up with TRBD1. The V gene end was trimmed by 2 bases and the J gene end by 11 bases; junction bases not matched to a gene: 8. Germline assignment: CDR1 MNHEY and CDR2 SVGEGT. This CDR3 is 13 amino acids long.

The V call is TRBV24-1, the J call TRBJ1-1; 8 nucleotides agree with TRBD1. With 8 bases clipped from V and 1 base from J, the junction kept 2 bases outside the gene matches. CDR1 KGHDR and CDR2 SFDVKD come from the germline V gene. The CDR3 runs 13 residues. CDR3 in DNA: TGTGCCACCAAAGGACAGGGGAACACTGAAGCTTTCTTT. Translating gives CATKGQGNTEAFF.